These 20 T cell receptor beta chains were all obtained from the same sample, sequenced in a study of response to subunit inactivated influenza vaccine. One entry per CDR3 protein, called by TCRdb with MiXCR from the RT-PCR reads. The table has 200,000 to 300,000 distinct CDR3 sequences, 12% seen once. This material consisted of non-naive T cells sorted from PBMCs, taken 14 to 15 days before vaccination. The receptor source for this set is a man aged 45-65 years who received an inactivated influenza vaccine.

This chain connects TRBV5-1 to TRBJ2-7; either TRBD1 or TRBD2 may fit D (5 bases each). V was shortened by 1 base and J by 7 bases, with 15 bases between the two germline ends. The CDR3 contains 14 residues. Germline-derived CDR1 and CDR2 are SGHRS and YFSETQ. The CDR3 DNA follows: TGCGCCAGCAGCTTGAACCGGGACCGATCGGAGCAGTACTTC. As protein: CASSLNRDRSEQYF.

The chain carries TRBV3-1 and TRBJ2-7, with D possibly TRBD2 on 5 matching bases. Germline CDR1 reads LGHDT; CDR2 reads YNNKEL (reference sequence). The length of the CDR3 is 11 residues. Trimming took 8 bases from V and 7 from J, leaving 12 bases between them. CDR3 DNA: TGTGCCAGCCGTGGACCGGGGGAGCAGTACTTC. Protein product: CASRGPGEQYF.

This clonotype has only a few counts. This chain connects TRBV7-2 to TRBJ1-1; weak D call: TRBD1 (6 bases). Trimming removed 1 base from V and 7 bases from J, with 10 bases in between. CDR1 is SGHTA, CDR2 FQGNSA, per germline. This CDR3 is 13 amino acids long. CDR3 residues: CASSLVKGVEAFF. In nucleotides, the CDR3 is TGTGCCAGCAGCTTAGTGAAGGGGGTTGAAGCTTTCTTT.

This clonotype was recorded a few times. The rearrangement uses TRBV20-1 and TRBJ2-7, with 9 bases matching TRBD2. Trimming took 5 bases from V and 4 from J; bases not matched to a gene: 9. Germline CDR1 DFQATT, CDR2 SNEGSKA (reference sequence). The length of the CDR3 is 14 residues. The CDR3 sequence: CSADGGLAKYEQYF. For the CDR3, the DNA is TGCAGTGCTGACGGTGGACTAGCGAAATACGAGCAGTACTTC.

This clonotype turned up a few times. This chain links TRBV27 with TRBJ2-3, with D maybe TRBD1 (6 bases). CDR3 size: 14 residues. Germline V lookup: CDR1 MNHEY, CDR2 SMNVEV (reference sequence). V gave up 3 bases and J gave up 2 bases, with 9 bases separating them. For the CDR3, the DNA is TGTGCCAGCAGTTTTCAGGGGCCCACAGATACGCAGTATTTT. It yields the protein CASSFQGPTDTQYF.

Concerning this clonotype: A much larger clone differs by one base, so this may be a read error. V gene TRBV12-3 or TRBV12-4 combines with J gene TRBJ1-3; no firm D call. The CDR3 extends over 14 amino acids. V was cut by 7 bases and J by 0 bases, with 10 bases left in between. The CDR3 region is CASMEDNSGNTIYF. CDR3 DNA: TGTGCCAGCATGGAAGATAACTCTGGAAACACCATATATTTT.

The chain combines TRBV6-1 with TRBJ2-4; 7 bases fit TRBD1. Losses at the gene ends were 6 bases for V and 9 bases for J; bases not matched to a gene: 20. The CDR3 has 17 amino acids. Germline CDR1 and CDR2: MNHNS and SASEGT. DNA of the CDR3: TGTGCCAGCAGAGAACCGAGACAGGGCCCCTTCGGAAGCATTCAGTACTTC. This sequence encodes CASREPRQGPFGSIQYF.

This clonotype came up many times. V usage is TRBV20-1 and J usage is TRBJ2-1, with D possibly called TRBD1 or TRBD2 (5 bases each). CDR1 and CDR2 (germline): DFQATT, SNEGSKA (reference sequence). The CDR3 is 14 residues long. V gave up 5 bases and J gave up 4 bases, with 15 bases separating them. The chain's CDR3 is CSAGRDPVYNEQFF. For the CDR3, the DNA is TGCAGTGCTGGCCGGGACCCAGTTTACAATGAGCAGTTCTTC.

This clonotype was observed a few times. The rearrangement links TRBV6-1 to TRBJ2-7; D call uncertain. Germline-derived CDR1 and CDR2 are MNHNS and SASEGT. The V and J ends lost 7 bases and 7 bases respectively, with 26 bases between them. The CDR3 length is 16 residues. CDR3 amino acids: CASTQGPGYLKSEQYF. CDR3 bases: TGTGCCAGCACCCAAGGTCCGGGCTACCTAAAATCGGAGCAGTACTTC.

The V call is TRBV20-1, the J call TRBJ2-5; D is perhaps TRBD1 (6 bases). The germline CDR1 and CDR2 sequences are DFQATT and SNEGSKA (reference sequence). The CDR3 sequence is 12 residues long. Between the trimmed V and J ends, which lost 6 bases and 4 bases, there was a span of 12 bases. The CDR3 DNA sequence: TGCAGTGCCAATGGACAGTCAGAGACCCAGTACTTC. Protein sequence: CSANGQSETQYF.

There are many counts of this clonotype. The CDR3 sequence: CASSFGYGGYTGELFF. DNA of the CDR3: TGTGCCAGCAGTTTCGGTTATGGCGGATACACCGGGGAGCTGTTTTTT. The rearrangement uses TRBV27 and TRBJ2-2, with D unresolved. The V and J ends lost 3 bases and 3 bases respectively, with 14 bases between them. CDR3 length equals 16 residues. CDR1 and CDR2 (germline): MNHEY, SMNVEV (reference sequence).

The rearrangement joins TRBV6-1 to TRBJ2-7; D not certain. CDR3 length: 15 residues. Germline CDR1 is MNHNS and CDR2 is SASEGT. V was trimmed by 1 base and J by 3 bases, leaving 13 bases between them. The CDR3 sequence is CASSEEVWWSYEQYF. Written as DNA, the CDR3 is TGTGCCAGCAGTGAAGAGGTATGGTGGAGCTACGAGCAGTACTTC.

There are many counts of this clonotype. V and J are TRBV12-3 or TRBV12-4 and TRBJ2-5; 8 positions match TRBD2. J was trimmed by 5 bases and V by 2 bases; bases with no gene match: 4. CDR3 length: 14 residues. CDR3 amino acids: CASSLSGGLETQYF. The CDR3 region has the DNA TGTGCCAGCAGTTTATCGGGGGGGTTGGAGACCCAGTACTTC.

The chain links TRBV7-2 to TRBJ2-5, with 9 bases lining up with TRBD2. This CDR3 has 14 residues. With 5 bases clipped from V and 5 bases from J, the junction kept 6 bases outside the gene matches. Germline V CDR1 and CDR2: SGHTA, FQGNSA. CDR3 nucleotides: TGTGCCAGCAGCACAGCGGGAGGTGGGGAGACCCAGTACTTC. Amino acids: CASSTAGGGETQYF.

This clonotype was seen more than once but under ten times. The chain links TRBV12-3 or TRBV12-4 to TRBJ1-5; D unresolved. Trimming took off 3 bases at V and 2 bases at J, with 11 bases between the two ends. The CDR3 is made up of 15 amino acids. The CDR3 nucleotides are TGTGCCAGCAGTTTTGTCGGTGGGCGCAATCAGCCCCAGCATTTT. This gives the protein CASSFVGGRNQPQHF.

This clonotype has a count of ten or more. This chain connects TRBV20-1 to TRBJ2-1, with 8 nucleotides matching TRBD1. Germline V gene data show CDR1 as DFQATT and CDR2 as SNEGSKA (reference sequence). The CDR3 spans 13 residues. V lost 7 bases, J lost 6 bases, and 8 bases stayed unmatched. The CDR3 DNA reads TGCAGTGGGGGCCTCACAGGGGGCAATGAGCAGTTCTTC. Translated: CSGGLTGGNEQFF.

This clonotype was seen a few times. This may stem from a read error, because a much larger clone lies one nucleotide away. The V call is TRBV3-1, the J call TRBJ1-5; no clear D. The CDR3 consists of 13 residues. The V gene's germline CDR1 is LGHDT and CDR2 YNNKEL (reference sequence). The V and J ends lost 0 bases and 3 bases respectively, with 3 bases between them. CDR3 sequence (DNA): TGTGCCAGCAGCCAAGATACCAATCAGCCCCAGCATTTT. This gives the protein CASSQDTNQPQHF.

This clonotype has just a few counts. The CDR3 is CASSLAASGSQETQYF. CDR3 coding DNA: TGCGCCAGCAGCTTGGCCGCTAGCGGGAGCCAAGAGACCCAGTACTTC. V usage is TRBV5-1 and J usage is TRBJ2-5; 10 bases match TRBD2. Looked up from germline, CDR1 is SGHRS and CDR2 is YFSETQ. Trimming cost V 0 bases and J 1 base; bases outside gene matches: 3. The length of the CDR3 is 16 residues.

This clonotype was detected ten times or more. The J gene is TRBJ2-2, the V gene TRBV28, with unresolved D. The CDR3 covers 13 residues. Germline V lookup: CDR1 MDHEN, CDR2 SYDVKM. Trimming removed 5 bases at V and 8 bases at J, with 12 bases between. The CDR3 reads CASSLQNLGELFF. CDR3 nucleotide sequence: TGTGCCAGCAGTCTACAAAATTTGGGGGAGCTGTTTTTT.

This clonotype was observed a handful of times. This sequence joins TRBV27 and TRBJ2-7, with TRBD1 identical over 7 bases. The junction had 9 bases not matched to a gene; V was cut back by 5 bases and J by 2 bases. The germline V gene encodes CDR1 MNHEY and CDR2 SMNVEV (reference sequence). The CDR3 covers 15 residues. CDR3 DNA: TGTGCCAGCAGTCCCTACCCGGGACAGACCTACGAGCAGTACTTC. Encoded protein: CASSPYPGQTYEQYF.